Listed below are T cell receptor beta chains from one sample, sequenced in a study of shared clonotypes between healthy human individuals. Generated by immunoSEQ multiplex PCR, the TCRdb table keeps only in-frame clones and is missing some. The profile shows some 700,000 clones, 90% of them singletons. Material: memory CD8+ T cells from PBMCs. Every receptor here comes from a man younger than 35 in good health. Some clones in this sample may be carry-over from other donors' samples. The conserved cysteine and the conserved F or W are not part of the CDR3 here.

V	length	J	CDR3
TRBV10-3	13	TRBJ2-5	AISETLAVQETQY
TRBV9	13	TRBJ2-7	ASSPGASISYEQY
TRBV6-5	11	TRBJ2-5	ASSYGGGETQY
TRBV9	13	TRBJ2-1	ASSVALEGSGEQF
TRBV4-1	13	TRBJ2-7	ASSQGTGGYYEQY
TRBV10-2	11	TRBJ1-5	ASSVGGYQPQH
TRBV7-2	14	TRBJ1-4	ASSLEDRGFNEKLF
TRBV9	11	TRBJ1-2	ASSVTENYGYT
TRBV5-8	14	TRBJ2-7	ASSLPQGALGYEQY
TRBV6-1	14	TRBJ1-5	ASNEVFEGAREPQH
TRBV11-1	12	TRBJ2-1	ASSSLFVVSEQF
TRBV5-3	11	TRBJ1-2	ARIPRGSNGYT
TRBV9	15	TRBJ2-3	ASSQEGQAVSTDTQY
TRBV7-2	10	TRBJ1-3	ASSLGQAPIY
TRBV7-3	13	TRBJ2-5	ASSYRTGAQETQY
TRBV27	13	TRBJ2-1	ASSQPGLAHNEQF
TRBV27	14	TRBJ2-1	ASSLSRRQVYNEQF
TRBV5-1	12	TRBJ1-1	ASSPTGGQSEAF
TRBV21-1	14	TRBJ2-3	ASSKVSGRAGDTQY
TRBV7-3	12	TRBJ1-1	ASSLSGMNTEAF
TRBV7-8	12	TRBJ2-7	ASSLDRLADEQY
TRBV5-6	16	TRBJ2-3	ASSLDRTGWLNTDTQY
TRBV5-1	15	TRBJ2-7	ASSLDGQGTISYEQY
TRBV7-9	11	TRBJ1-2	ASSFGQFYGYT
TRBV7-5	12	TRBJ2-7	ARSRLERSFEQY
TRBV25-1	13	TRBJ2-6	ASSAGGAGANVLT
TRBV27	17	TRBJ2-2	ASSPKLSPPVLNTGELF
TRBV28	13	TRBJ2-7	ASSSPLAGFVEQY
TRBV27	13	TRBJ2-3	ASSGRTLAADTQY
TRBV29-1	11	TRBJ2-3	SVWTGLADTQY
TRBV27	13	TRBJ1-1	ASSIGPLLNTEAF
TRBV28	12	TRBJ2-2	ASSFPGNTGELF
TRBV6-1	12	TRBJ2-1	ASSEVNGYNEQF
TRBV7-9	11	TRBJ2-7	ASSRSEAYEQY
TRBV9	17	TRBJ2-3	ASSVATWTRAHHTDTQY
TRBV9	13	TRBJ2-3	ASSSYGSGRDTQY
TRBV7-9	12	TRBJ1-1	ASSPGSGNTEAF
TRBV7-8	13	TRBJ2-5	ASSTPGLEGETQY
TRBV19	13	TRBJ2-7	ASSMEQGAIYEQY
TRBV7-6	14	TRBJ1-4	ASSSRPGSTNEKLF
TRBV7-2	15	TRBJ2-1	ASSRVVMGGANNEQF
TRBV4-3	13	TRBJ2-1	ASSQDGLRVHEQF
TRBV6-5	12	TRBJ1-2	ASSYSIRAQGYT
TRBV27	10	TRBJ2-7	ASSSAGSEQY
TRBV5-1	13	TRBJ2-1	ASSLVSGEYNEQF
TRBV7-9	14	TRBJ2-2	ASSSLTGGGTGELF
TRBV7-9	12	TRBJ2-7	ASSLVGLTYKQY
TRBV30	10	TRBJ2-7	ACTPSGLEQY
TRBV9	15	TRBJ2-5	ASSEQEGESPFWTQY
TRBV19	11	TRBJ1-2	ASSSKTGVGYT